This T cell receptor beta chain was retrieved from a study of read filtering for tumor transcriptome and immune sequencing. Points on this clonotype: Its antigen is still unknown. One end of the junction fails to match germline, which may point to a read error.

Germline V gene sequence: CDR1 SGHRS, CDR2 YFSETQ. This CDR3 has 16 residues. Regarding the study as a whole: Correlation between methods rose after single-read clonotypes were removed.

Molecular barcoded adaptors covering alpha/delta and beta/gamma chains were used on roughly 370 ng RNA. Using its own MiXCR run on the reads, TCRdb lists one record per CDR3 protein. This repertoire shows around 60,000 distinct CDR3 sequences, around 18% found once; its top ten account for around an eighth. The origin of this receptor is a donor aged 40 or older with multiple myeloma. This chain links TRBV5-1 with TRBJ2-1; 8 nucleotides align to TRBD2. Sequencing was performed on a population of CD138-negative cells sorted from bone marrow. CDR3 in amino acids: CASSLMGSGGHNVQFF. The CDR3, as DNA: TGCGCCAGCAGCTTAATGGGAAGCGGGGGCCACAATGTGCAGTTCTTC.